What follows is one T cell receptor beta chain and its context. This sample stems from a study of blood T cell repertoires in COVID-19. After removal of 5 bases from V and 5 bases from J, the junction contained 17 bases not matched to a gene. Germline assignment: CDR1 MDHEN and CDR2 SYDVKM. This CDR3 comprises 18 residues. How the authors handled the data: Amplified reference gene primers provided the basis for estimating nucleated cell counts. This table comes from immunoSEQ multiplex PCR, and its TCRdb copy is limited to in-frame clones, with some not included. V and J calls and clone size come straight from that table; D and trimming were deduced from the DNA. The sample lists approximately 82,000 clones; around 89% were seen once.

The sequencing sample was made of peripheral blood. This TCR derives from a man in his 70s with active or convalescent COVID-19. The V gene is TRBV28, the J gene TRBJ2-3; 9 nucleotides agree with TRBD2. The CDR3 nucleotides are TGTGCCAGCAGTCTCCTGACTAGCGGAAAGGGTCTCGGAGATACGCAGTATTTT. Residues: CASSLLTSGKGLGDTQYF. The full variable domain, its missing parts supplied by reference TRBV28 and TRBJ2-3, is DVKVTQSSRYLVKRTGEKVFLECVQDMDHENMFWYRQDPGLGLRLIYFSYDVKMKEKGDIPEGYSVSREKKERFSLILESASTNQTSMYLCASSLLTSGKGLGDTQYFGPGTRLTVL.